Shown below are 27 T cell receptor beta chains from a single sample sequenced in a study of T cell changes during pregnancy in multiple sclerosis. Profiled with immunoSEQ multiplex PCR; TCRdb holds only in-frame clones, not every one. The repertoire holds around 40,000 clones, with 90% to 95% as singletons. This specimen was CD4+ T cells from peripheral blood mononuclear cells, taken in the second trimester of pregnancy. The receptors come from a female donor with multiple sclerosis, enrolled in a pregnancy study.

The chain carries TRBV5-1 and TRBJ2-5; possibly TRBD1 for D (8 bases). Deletions cut 1 base from V and 3 bases from J, with 13 bases between. The CDR3 spans 15 residues. The germline V gene encodes CDR1 SGHRS and CDR2 YFSETQ. CDR3: CASSLQGAGEETQYF. DNA of the CDR3: TGCGCCAGCAGCTTGCAGGGGGCGGGGGAAGAGACCCAGTACTTC.

The J gene is TRBJ2-5, the V gene TRBV7-2; D may be TRBD2 (7 bases). The CDR3 is 14 amino acids. Trimming took 5 bases from V and 8 from J, leaving 18 bases between them. From germline, CDR1 is SGHTA and CDR2 FQGNSA. The CDR3 region has the DNA TGTGCCAGCAGCCCCGGGCGGCGGGGGCTCACCCAGTACTTC. As protein: CASSPGRRGLTQYF.

This clone is medium-sized in the sample. V gene TRBV6-1 combines with J gene TRBJ2-2; TRBD1 is a possible D gene (6 bases). The CDR3 spans 16 residues. The germline gives CDR1 MNHNS, CDR2 SASEGT. V was shortened by 7 bases and J by 3 bases, with 18 bases between the two germline ends. The CDR3 here is CASTEAPGQYTGELFF. The CDR3 nucleotides read TGTGCCAGCACCGAAGCCCCAGGACAGTACACCGGGGAGCTGTTTTTT.

This chain connects TRBV6-1 to TRBJ1-1; D remains ambiguous. This CDR3 spans 12 amino acids. The germline V gene has CDR1 MNHNS and CDR2 SASEGT. Between the trimmed V and J ends, which lost 7 bases and 5 bases, there was a span of 11 bases. The CDR3 sequence: CASTRLKTEAFF. In DNA, the CDR3 is TGTGCCAGCACCCGACTTAAAACTGAAGCTTTCTTT.

This chain connects TRBV2 to TRBJ1-2; no clear D. Germline-derived CDR1 and CDR2 are SNHLY and FYNNEI. The CDR3 consists of 12 residues. Between the trimmed V and J ends, which lost 4 bases and 2 bases, there was a span of 5 bases. CDR3 loop: CASSAANYGYTF. Here the CDR3 DNA reads TGTGCCAGCAGTGCCGCGAACTATGGCTACACCTTC.

This sequence joins TRBV7-3 and TRBJ1-6, with D possibly matching TRBD1 (6 bases). Germline assignment: CDR1 SGHTA and CDR2 FQGTGA. This CDR3 spans 15 amino acids. The V gene lost 5 bases and the J gene lost 5 bases, with 13 bases spanning the gap. CDR3 sequence reads: CASSAQGGDNSPLHF. CDR3 sequence (DNA): TGTGCCAGCAGCGCACAGGGTGGGGATAATTCACCCCTCCACTTT. Full variable domain (remainder filled in from reference TRBV7-3 and TRBJ1-6): GAGVSQTPSNKVTEKGKYVELRCDPISGHTALYWYRQSLGQGPEFLIYFQGTGAADDSGLPNDRFFAVRPEGSVSTLKIQRTERGDSAVYLCASSAQGGDNSPLHFGNGTRLTVT.

This rearrangement joins TRBV7-3 to TRBJ2-6; tentatively, D is TRBD1 (5 bases). The CDR3 runs to 18 residues. Germline CDR1 SGHTA, CDR2 FQGTGA. Trimming took off 5 bases at V and 5 bases at J, with 22 bases between the two ends. CDR3 sequence: CASSLLTGLQSRANVLTF. The CDR3 bases are TGTGCCAGCAGCCTACTCACAGGCTTACAAAGTCGGGCCAACGTCCTGACTTTC. The full variable domain, in which reference TRBV7-3 and TRBJ2-6 provide the parts outside the CDR3, is GAGVSQTPSNKVTEKGKYVELRCDPISGHTALYWYRQSLGQGPEFLIYFQGTGAADDSGLPNDRFFAVRPEGSVSTLKIQRTERGDSAVYLCASSLLTGLQSRANVLTFGAGSRLTVL.

The chain has TRBV23-1 and TRBJ2-7; D not resolved. TRBV23-1 is known as an ORF, though its function is uncertain. CDR3 size: 16 residues. Trimming took off 0 bases at V and 0 bases at J, with 12 bases between the two ends. Here the CDR3 DNA reads TGCGCCAGCAGTCAATCGCGTCAACCCTACTCCTACGAGCAGTACTTC. This translates into CASSQSRQPYSYEQYF.

The chain uses TRBV21-1 and TRBJ2-3; no DNA check was done on the table's D call, TRBD2. TRBV21-1 is a pseudogene. The CDR3 loop spans 18 amino acids. CDR3 in DNA: TGTGCCAGCAGCAAGATCGTCAGCGGGGGTACTAGCACAGATACGCAGTATTTT. This sequence encodes CASSKIVSGGTSTDTQYF.

This rearrangement joins TRBV5-1 to TRBJ1-1, with D perhaps TRBD1 (6 bases). The V end was cut by 0 bases, the J end by 3 bases, with 18 bases between. Germline V gene sequence: CDR1 SGHRS, CDR2 YFSETQ. This CDR3 has 17 residues. CDR3 DNA sequence: TGCGCCAGCAGCTTGGGCCCCGAACAGGGATCGTACACTGAAGCTTTCTTT. Translation: CASSLGPEQGSYTEAFF. The variable domain in full, with the rest retrieved from reference TRBV5-1 and TRBJ1-1, is KAGVTQTPRYLIKTRGQQVTLSCSPISGHRSVSWYQQTPGQGLQFLFEYFSETQRNKGNFPGRFSGRQFSNSRSEMNVSTLELGDSALYLCASSLGPEQGSYTEAFFGQGTRLTVV.

V gene TRBV2 combines with J gene TRBJ1-2, with D hard to call. With 6 bases removed from V and 6 bases from J, the gap between germline ends came to 23 bases. CDR1 SNHLY and CDR2 FYNNEI come from the germline V gene. This CDR3 comprises 16 residues. The CDR3 sequence is CASRSLAGFDPNGYTF. The CDR3 nucleotides are TGTGCCAGCAGAAGTTTGGCAGGCTTCGACCCAAATGGCTACACCTTC.

Remarks on this clone: The same CDR3 can be traced to other DNA sequences in this sample. The J gene is TRBJ2-1, the V gene TRBV5-1; 8 bases match TRBD1. CDR3 size: 14 residues. CDR1 and CDR2 (germline): SGHRS, YFSETQ. V was clipped by 4 bases and J by 7 bases; unmatched bases: 7. CDR3 residues: CASSPGQGWNEQFF. In nucleotides, the CDR3 is TGCGCCAGCAGCCCCGGACAGGGTTGGAATGAGCAGTTCTTC.

This clone occurred a few times. The CDR3 region is CASRPGQEISPLHF. In DNA, the CDR3 is TGCGCCAGCAGGCCGGGACAGGAGATTTCACCCCTCCACTTT. This chain uses TRBV5-1 with TRBJ1-6; 8 nucleotides match TRBD1. Germline CDR1 reads SGHRS; CDR2 reads YFSETQ. This CDR3 is 14 amino acids long. The trim removed 5 bases at V and 9 bases at J, leaving 7 bases unmatched. Combining the CDR3 with reference TRBV5-1 and TRBJ1-6 gives the whole variable domain KAGVTQTPRYLIKTRGQQVTLSCSPISGHRSVSWYQQTPGQGLQFLFEYFSETQRNKGNFPGRFSGRQFSNSRSEMNVSTLELGDSALYLCASRPGQEISPLHFGNGTRLTVT.

The count of this clone is one. This chain joins TRBV4-3 and TRBJ1-6, with 7 nucleotides matching TRBD1. The CDR3 contains 21 residues. The J segment lost 0 bases and the V segment lost 0 bases, leaving 14 bases of the junction unmatched. The germline CDR1 and CDR2 sequences are LGHNA and YSLEER. The CDR3 reads CASSQETRQGYESSYNSPLHF. As DNA, the CDR3 is TGCGCCAGCAGCCAAGAGACCCGACAGGGCTATGAAAGCTCCTATAATTCACCCCTCCACTTT.

The gene calls are TRBV7-8 and TRBJ2-3; TRBD2 might be the D (5 bases). The CDR3 is 15 amino acids. Trimming pared 7 bases from V and 1 base from J, leaving 15 bases between. Per the germline V gene, CDR1 is SGHVS and CDR2 is FQNEAQ. As DNA, the CDR3 is TGTGCCAGCACCAAACCACGGACTGGCACAGATACGCAGTATTTT. This sequence encodes CASTKPRTGTDTQYF. Full variable domain (outside the CDR3, taken from reference TRBV7-8 and TRBJ2-3): GAGVSQSPRYKVAKRGQDVALRCDPISGHVSLFWYQQALGQGPEFLTYFQNEAQLDKSGLPSDRFFAERPEGSVSTLKIQRTQQEDSAVYLCASTKPRTGTDTQYFGPGTRLTVL.

The chain links TRBV7-8 to TRBJ1-3, with TRBD1 matching over 8 bases. The CDR3 contains 17 residues. Trimming cost V 4 bases and J 1 base; bases outside gene matches: 9. CDR1 and CDR2 (germline): SGHVS, FQNEAQ. The chain's CDR3 is CASSYRQGIISGNTIYF. The CDR3 DNA follows: TGTGCCAGCAGCTACCGACAGGGGATTATATCTGGAAACACCATATATTTT.

The chain links TRBV7-2 to TRBJ2-7, with TRBD2 matching over 10 bases. CDR1 and CDR2 from the germline V gene are SGHTA and FQGNSA. CDR3 length: 15 residues. The ends lost 6 bases at V and 4 bases at J; junction bases unmatched: 9. The CDR3 nucleotides are TGTGCCAGCAGACCCTGGACTAGCGGCTTTTACGAGCAGTACTTC. It codes for CASRPWTSGFYEQYF.

The genes are TRBV6-6 and TRBJ2-2, with TRBD1 matching 7 bases. V shed 2 bases and J 4 bases; nucleotides not matched to a gene: 7. Per the germline V gene, CDR1 is MNHNY and CDR2 is SVGAGI (reference sequence). The CDR3 spans 16 residues. CDR3 protein: CASSYGDRDGTGELFF. CDR3 bases: TGTGCCAGCAGTTACGGAGACAGGGATGGCACCGGGGAGCTGTTTTTT.

This rearrangement joins TRBV30 to TRBJ2-5; the match to TRBD2 covers 7 bases. Germline trimming cut 7 bases from V and 4 bases from J; bases unmatched to any gene: 12. The germline gives CDR1 GTSNPN, CDR2 SVGIG (reference sequence). There are 14 residues in the CDR3. The CDR3 DNA is TGTGCCTACTACCGACTAGCCGAGCGAGAGACCCAGTACTTC. It translates to CAYYRLAERETQYF. Combining the CDR3 with reference TRBV30 and TRBJ2-5 gives the whole variable domain SQTIHQWPATLVQPVGSPLSLECTVEGTSNPNLYWYRQAAGRGLQLLFYSVGIGQISSEVPQNLSASRPQDRQFILSSKKLLLSDSGFYLCAYYRLAERETQYFGPGTRLLVL.

J is TRBJ1-3 and V is TRBV11-2, with no clear D. The CDR3 extends over 15 amino acids. Germline loops: CDR1 SGHAT, CDR2 FQNNGV. Trimming took 5 bases from V and 0 from J, leaving 11 bases between them. CDR3 region: CASSQDTYSGNTIYF. CDR3 DNA: TGTGCCAGCAGCCAAGACACCTACTCTGGAAACACCATATATTTT.

The genes are TRBV27 and TRBJ1-1; no clear D. V dropped 1 base and J dropped 1 base, with 4 bases sitting between them. Germline V gene data show CDR1 as MNHEY and CDR2 as SMNVEV (reference sequence). CDR3 length: 13 residues. CDR3 region: CASSLFQNTEAFF. The CDR3 DNA is TGTGCCAGCAGTTTATTCCAGAACACTGAAGCTTTCTTT.

The chain carries TRBV6-6 and TRBJ1-6; no clear D gene. CDR1 and CDR2 (germline): MNHNY, SVGAGI (reference sequence). V was cut by 6 bases and J by 10 bases, with 16 bases left in between. CDR3 size: 14 residues. The CDR3 is CASRVGVDRSPLHF. Written as DNA, the CDR3 is TGTGCCAGCAGGGTCGGGGTAGATCGGTCACCCCTCCACTTT.

The chain recombines TRBV4-2 with TRBJ1-4; possibly TRBD1 for D (6 bases). The CDR3 has 17 residues. Germline CDR1 is LGHNA and CDR2 is YNFKEQ. V lost 4 bases and J lost 4, with 19 bases in between. The CDR3 bases are TGTGCCAGCAGCCTCCATCGGTCCGGCAGGGGTAATGAAAAACTGTTTTTT. Its translation: CASSLHRSGRGNEKLFF.

V is TRBV5-1 and J is TRBJ2-7; TRBD1 is a possible D gene (5 bases). This CDR3 contains 14 residues. Germline CDR1 reads SGHRS; CDR2 reads YFSETQ. Trimming pared 0 bases from V and 2 bases from J, leaving 9 bases between. CDR3 sequence (DNA): TGCGCCAGCAGCTTGGGACAGTTAACCTACGAGCAGTACTTC. Its translation is CASSLGQLTYEQYF. Based on the CDR3 plus reference TRBV5-1 and TRBJ2-7, the full variable domain is KAGVTQTPRYLIKTRGQQVTLSCSPISGHRSVSWYQQTPGQGLQFLFEYFSETQRNKGNFPGRFSGRQFSNSRSEMNVSTLELGDSALYLCASSLGQLTYEQYFGPGTRLTVT.

V usage is TRBV5-1 and J usage is TRBJ2-3, with 7 bases lining up with TRBD1. Trimming removed 2 bases from V and 2 bases from J; junction bases left unmatched: 8. Per the germline V gene, CDR1 is SGHRS and CDR2 is YFSETQ. The CDR3 loop spans 16 amino acids. CDR3 sequence reads: CASSLEGARSTDTQYF. The CDR3 DNA reads as TGCGCCAGCAGCTTAGAGGGGGCGCGTTCCACAGATACGCAGTATTTT. Complete variable domain (other parts from reference TRBV5-1 and TRBJ2-3): KAGVTQTPRYLIKTRGQQVTLSCSPISGHRSVSWYQQTPGQGLQFLFEYFSETQRNKGNFPGRFSGRQFSNSRSEMNVSTLELGDSALYLCASSLEGARSTDTQYFGPGTRLTVL.

V usage is TRBV21-1 and J usage is TRBJ1-4; the table's D call, TRBD1, has no DNA check behind it. TRBV21-1 corresponds to a pseudogene. This CDR3 has 19 residues. The CDR3 here is CASSHQSRRDRGPREKLFF. CDR3 DNA: TGTGCCAGCAGCCATCAGTCCCGTAGAGACAGGGGGCCACGGGAAAAACTGTTTTTT.

The gene calls are TRBV19 and TRBJ1-2; D unresolved. The CDR3 loop spans 12 amino acids. Germline V gives CDR1 LNHDA, CDR2 SQIVND (reference sequence). Trimming left V 7 bases short and J 0 bases short, with 6 bases between. The CDR3 here is CASNGANYGYTF. The CDR3 region has the DNA TGTGCCAGTAACGGGGCTAACTATGGCTACACCTTC.